Presented here are 29 T cell receptor beta chains from one specimen sequenced in a study of cytomegalovirus exposure and HLA in healthy donors. The PCR made use of 60 Vbeta and 13 Jbeta primers. Profiled with immunoSEQ multiplex PCR; TCRdb holds only in-frame clones, not every one. The data hold 130,000 or so clones, with 75% observed a single time. Sequenced sample: PBMCs. These receptors came from a woman between 35 and 50 years old in good health and CMV-seropositive.

The chain joins TRBV13 to TRBJ2-7; 9 nucleotides agree with TRBD2. The CDR3 extends over 12 amino acids. Germline-derived CDR1 and CDR2 are PRHDT and FYEKMQ (reference sequence). Germline trimming cut 9 bases from V and 4 bases from J; bases unmatched to any gene: 4. CDR3 protein: CARPAGGYEQYF. The CDR3 DNA is TGTGCCAGGCCAGCGGGAGGTTACGAGCAGTACTTC.

The genes are TRBV18 and TRBJ1-1; D not resolved. V lost 2 bases and J 2 bases, leaving 9 bases between the germline ends. This CDR3 is 14 amino acids long. The germline gives CDR1 KGHSH, CDR2 LQKENI. The CDR3 bases are TGTGCCAGCTCACCAGTTGGCGGCAACACTGAAGCTTTCTTT. Protein: CASSPVGGNTEAFF. Based on the CDR3 plus reference TRBV18 and TRBJ1-1, the full variable domain is NAGVMQNPRHLVRRRGQEARLRCSPMKGHSHVYWYRQLPEEGLKFMVYLQKENIIDESGMPKERFSAEFPKEGPSILRIQQVVRGDSAAYFCASSPVGGNTEAFFGQGTRLTVV.

V is TRBV18 and J is TRBJ2-7; possibly TRBD1 for D (6 bases). Germline V gene data show CDR1 as KGHSH and CDR2 as LQKENI. Trimming took 6 bases from V and 1 from J, leaving 16 bases between them. The CDR3 length is 15 residues. The CDR3 DNA follows: TGTGCCAGCTCGCTCTCACAGGGACCTTCCTACGAGCAGTACTTC. Residues: CASSLSQGPSYEQYF.

The rearrangement links TRBV11-2 to TRBJ2-7; 8 positions agree with TRBD1. Germline CDR1 reads SGHAT; CDR2 reads FQNNGV. J was trimmed by 2 bases and V by 0 bases; bases with no gene match: 0. This CDR3 contains 14 residues. The CDR3 loop reads CASSLETGAYEQYF. DNA of the CDR3: TGTGCCAGCAGCTTAGAGACAGGGGCCTACGAGCAGTACTTC.

The chain couples TRBV13 to TRBJ2-1; TRBD2 matches 14 bases. From germline, CDR1 is PRHDT and CDR2 FYEKMQ (reference sequence). V shed 4 bases and J 8 bases; nucleotides not matched to a gene: 13. This CDR3 is built from 18 residues. The CDR3 here is CASSSTSGRAVLTDEQFF. CDR3 sequence (DNA): TGTGCCAGCAGCTCGACTAGCGGGAGGGCAGTTCTCACCGATGAGCAGTTCTTC. Variable domain in full (rest from reference TRBV13 and TRBJ2-1): AAGVIQSPRHLIKEKRETATLKCYPIPRHDTVYWYQQGPGQDPQFLISFYEKMQSDKGSIPDRFSAQQFSDYHSELNMSSLELGDSALYFCASSSTSGRAVLTDEQFFGPGTRLTVL.

Of note for this clone: In the same sample, other DNA sequences code for this CDR3. The chain carries TRBV6-5 and TRBJ2-1; 8 positions agree with TRBD2. The CDR3 loop spans 14 amino acids. V shed 2 bases, J shed 4 bases, and the junction held 1 base outside the gene matches. Germline CDR1 MNHEY, CDR2 SVGAGI. CDR3 nucleotide sequence: TGTGCCAGCAGTTACGGCGGGGGGTACAATGAGCAGTTCTTC. Its translation is CASSYGGGYNEQFF.

This clone was picked up one time. The chain links TRBV6-5 to TRBJ1-5; D possibly corresponds to TRBD1 (6 bases). Per germline, CDR1 MNHEY and CDR2 SVGAGI. The V end was cut by 4 bases, the J end by 5 bases, with 9 bases between. There are 13 residues in the CDR3. CDR3 sequence: CASSSSGDQPQHF. DNA for the CDR3: TGTGCCAGCAGTTCTTCAGGGGATCAGCCCCAGCATTTT.

This chain links TRBV6-5 with TRBJ1-2; weak D call: TRBD1 (6 bases). Trimming took off 5 bases at V and 4 bases at J, with 11 bases between the two ends. The CDR3 length is 13 residues. Per germline, CDR1 MNHEY and CDR2 SVGAGI. The chain's CDR3 is CASSLTGTYGYTF. CDR3 nucleotide sequence: TGTGCCAGCAGTCTGACAGGCACCTATGGCTACACCTTC.

The rearrangement joins TRBV7-2 to TRBJ2-1; 7 bases are a match to TRBD1. V shed 1 base and J 5 bases; nucleotides not matched to a gene: 11. Germline CDR1 and CDR2: SGHTA and FQGNSA. This CDR3 region has 17 residues. Here the CDR3 reads CASSLGAGTVFHNEQFF. CDR3 sequence (DNA): TGTGCCAGCAGCTTAGGGGCTGGGACAGTGTTCCACAATGAGCAGTTCTTC.

The V call is TRBV6-1, the J call TRBJ2-7; 9 bases match TRBD1. CDR3 length equals 15 residues. After removal of 5 bases from V and 4 bases from J, the junction contained 9 bases not matched to a gene. Germline lookup yields CDR1 MNHNS and CDR2 SASEGT. The CDR3 nucleotides read TGTGCCAGCAGTCCCTCGGGACAGGGAAATTACGAGCAGTACTTC. Residues: CASSPSGQGNYEQYF.

Worth noting for this clone: The junction and the germline gene differ at one end; a read error may be behind it. The chain joins TRBV7-7 to TRBJ1-5; 7 bases line up with TRBD1. Germline CDR1 and CDR2: SSHAT and FNYEAQ (reference sequence). CDR3 size: 14 residues. This CDR3 is CASSPRQGGQPQHF. The DNA of the CDR3 is TGTGCTAGCAGCCCACGACAGGGAGGTCAGCCCCAGCATTTT.

The V and J genes are TRBV4-1 and TRBJ1-6, with a tentative D call TRBD1 (6 bases). Per germline, CDR1 MGHRA and CDR2 YSYEKL. With 0 bases removed from V and 8 bases from J, the gap between germline ends came to 14 bases. The CDR3 contains 16 residues. CDR3 protein: CASSQDGGANYSPLHF. CDR3 coding DNA: TGCGCCAGCAGCCAAGATGGGGGGGCTAATTATTCACCCCTCCACTTT.

The table lists this clone with a few counts. The rearrangement links TRBV5-1 to TRBJ2-7; 9 nucleotides agree with TRBD2. After removal of 4 bases from V and 2 bases from J, the junction contained 16 bases not matched to a gene. CDR3 size: 18 residues. From germline, CDR1 is SGHRS and CDR2 YFSETQ. CDR3 DNA sequence: TGCGCCAGCAGCGTACGCCCGAATCCAGCGGGAGGTACCTACGAGCAGTACTTC. Translating it yields CASSVRPNPAGGTYEQYF.

The CDR3 coding sequence is TGTGCCAGCAGCTTGGGGGCGCAACAGGGGTACTATGGCTACACCTTC. Translated, it gives CASSLGAQQGYYGYTF. This chain links TRBV5-6 with TRBJ1-2; TRBD1 matches at 7 bases. V lost 0 bases to trimming and J lost 3 bases; unmatched junction nucleotides: 8. The CDR3 spans 16 residues. Germline CDR1 and CDR2: SGHDT and YYEEEE.

The sample holds one count of this clone. The rearrangement joins TRBV11-1 to TRBJ1-1, with 7 bases fitting TRBD1. The V gene's germline CDR1 is SGHAT and CDR2 FQDESV (reference sequence). CDR3 length equals 14 residues. With 3 bases clipped from V and 0 bases from J, the junction kept 1 base outside the gene matches. CDR3 amino acids: CASSFGTVNTEAFF. CDR3 DNA sequence: TGTGCCAGCAGCTTCGGGACAGTGAACACTGAAGCTTTCTTT.

This chain uses TRBV6-5 with TRBJ2-7; 11 positions agree with TRBD1. This CDR3 comprises 15 residues. In germline, CDR1 is MNHEY, CDR2 SVGAGI. With 2 bases clipped from V and 1 base from J, the junction kept 1 base outside the gene matches. CDR3 coding DNA: TGTGCCAGCAGTTACCGGGACAGGGGGTCCTACGAGCAGTACTTC. Translating gives CASSYRDRGSYEQYF.

V is TRBV6-1 and J is TRBJ2-4, with 9 bases aligning to TRBD1. The ends lost 5 bases at V and 1 base at J; junction bases unmatched: 3. There are 15 residues in the CDR3. Germline CDR1 reads MNHNS; CDR2 reads SASEGT. As DNA, the CDR3 is TGTGCCAGCAGTACCGGGACAGGGGCCAAAAACATTCAGTACTTC. Protein sequence: CASSTGTGAKNIQYF.

The rearrangement joins TRBV13 to TRBJ2-2; D might be TRBD1 (5 bases). The V and J ends lost 0 bases and 2 bases respectively, with 7 bases between them. Per germline, CDR1 PRHDT and CDR2 FYEKMQ (reference sequence). CDR3 length equals 15 residues. The CDR3 spells CASSLGGANTGELFF. The CDR3 DNA sequence: TGTGCCAGCAGCTTAGGAGGGGCAAACACCGGGGAGCTGTTTTTT.

The V gene is TRBV5-4, the J gene TRBJ2-5, with TRBD2 as a possible D gene (6 bases). This CDR3 has 15 residues. CDR1 and CDR2 (germline): SGHNT, YYREEE (reference sequence). Trimming removed 6 bases at V and 4 bases at J, with 19 bases between. The CDR3 here is CASNNGGRRRETQYF. The CDR3 coding sequence is TGTGCCAGCAACAATGGAGGGAGGCGGCGAGAGACCCAGTACTTC.

The chain links TRBV7-2 to TRBJ1-1, with 8 bases matching TRBD1. J was trimmed by 1 base and V by 2 bases; bases with no gene match: 6. CDR1 and CDR2 from the germline V gene are SGHTA and FQGNSA. The CDR3 length is 16 residues. CDR3 sequence: CASSLRVDRGNTEAFF. For the CDR3, the DNA is TGTGCCAGCAGCTTAAGAGTCGACAGGGGGAACACTGAAGCTTTCTTT. Based on the CDR3 plus reference TRBV7-2 and TRBJ1-1, the full variable domain is GAGVSQSPSNKVTEKGKDVELRCDPISGHTALYWYRQSLGQGLEFLIYFQGNSAPDKSGLPSDRFSAERTGGSVSTLTIQRTQQEDSAVYLCASSLRVDRGNTEAFFGQGTRLTVV.

This clone was detected a few times. V gene TRBV7-9 combines with J gene TRBJ2-5, with TRBD2 matching 10 bases. Looked up from germline, CDR1 is SEHNR and CDR2 is FQNEAQ (reference sequence). Germline trimming cut 3 bases from V and 5 bases from J; bases unmatched to any gene: 15. This CDR3 contains 18 residues. The CDR3 reads CASSFPRGLAGARETQYF. The CDR3 DNA reads as TGTGCCAGCAGCTTCCCAAGAGGTCTAGCGGGGGCTCGGGAGACCCAGTACTTC.

This clone was seen a handful of times. The V call is TRBV7-2, the J call TRBJ1-3; TRBD1 aligns across 10 bases. Germline V CDR1 and CDR2: SGHTA, FQGNSA. The V segment lost 5 bases and the J segment 6 bases; nucleotides outside the gene matches: 10. This CDR3 comprises 16 residues. As DNA, the CDR3 is TGTGCCAGCAGCACCTCCTCCGGGACAGGGGAAAACACCATATATTTT. Translated: CASSTSSGTGENTIYF.

The V and J genes are TRBV6-5 and TRBJ2-7, with D perhaps matching TRBD1 (6 bases). CDR1 MNHEY and CDR2 SVGAGI come from the germline V gene. V shed 5 bases and J shed 3 bases, with 14 bases lying between them. There are 14 residues in the CDR3. In DNA form, the CDR3 reads TGTGCCAGCAGTGCCGACAGGAGAGGCTACGAGCAGTACTTC. Translated: CASSADRRGYEQYF.

V is TRBV5-1 and J is TRBJ2-2; 9 bases align to TRBD1. This CDR3 region has 16 residues. The ends lost 4 bases at V and 5 bases at J; junction bases unmatched: 9. Germline CDR1 is SGHRS and CDR2 is YFSETQ. CDR3 DNA: TGCGCCAGCAGCCCTGGGACAGGGATGGATACCGGGGAGCTGTTTTTT. It encodes CASSPGTGMDTGELFF. Based on the CDR3 plus reference TRBV5-1 and TRBJ2-2, the full variable domain is KAGVTQTPRYLIKTRGQQVTLSCSPISGHRSVSWYQQTPGQGLQFLFEYFSETQRNKGNFPGRFSGRQFSNSRSEMNVSTLELGDSALYLCASSPGTGMDTGELFFGEGSRLTVL.

This chain links TRBV2 with TRBJ1-4, with 7 positions matching TRBD1. This CDR3 region has 15 residues. CDR1 SNHLY and CDR2 FYNNEI come from the germline V gene. V shed 5 bases, J shed 7 bases, and the junction held 10 bases outside the gene matches. In DNA form, the CDR3 reads TGTGCCAGCAGTCCCAGGGCTCAGGGGGGTGAAAAACTGTTTTTT. Encoded protein: CASSPRAQGGEKLFF.

The V and J genes are TRBV27 and TRBJ1-5; no clear D. Trimming shortened V by 6 bases and J by 3 bases, and 12 bases separated the two germline ends. Germline V gene data show CDR1 as MNHEY and CDR2 as SMNVEV (reference sequence). The CDR3 totals 14 residues. The DNA for the CDR3 is TGTGCCAGCAGCCCCGACGGAGTCAATCAGCCCCAGCATTTT. It codes for CASSPDGVNQPQHF.

The chain uses TRBV30 and TRBJ2-3; D is unclear. V shed 7 bases and J shed 10 bases, with 15 bases lying between them. The germline CDR1 and CDR2 sequences are GTSNPN and SVGIG (reference sequence). The CDR3 consists of 11 residues. The CDR3 loop reads CAYATRGAQYF. The CDR3 DNA sequence: TGTGCCTACGCCACGCGAGGAGCGCAGTATTTT.

The rearrangement links TRBV5-1 to TRBJ2-2, with a weak D call TRBD2 (6 bases). Trimming took off 0 bases at V and 5 bases at J, with 11 bases between the two ends. There are 15 residues in the CDR3. Germline lookup yields CDR1 SGHRS and CDR2 YFSETQ. CDR3 sequence reads: CASSLETSRTGELFF. Here the CDR3 DNA reads TGCGCCAGCAGCTTGGAAACTAGCAGAACCGGGGAGCTGTTTTTT. The entire variable domain, with the rest obtained from reference TRBV5-1 and TRBJ2-2, is as follows: KAGVTQTPRYLIKTRGQQVTLSCSPISGHRSVSWYQQTPGQGLQFLFEYFSETQRNKGNFPGRFSGRQFSNSRSEMNVSTLELGDSALYLCASSLETSRTGELFFGEGSRLTVL.

This chain connects TRBV7-2 to TRBJ1-1; D uncertain. Germline CDR1 SGHTA, CDR2 FQGNSA. V was cut by 1 base and J by 12 bases, with 9 bases left in between. This CDR3 region has 11 residues. CDR3 sequence (DNA): TGTGCCAGCAGCTTAGGTGACAAAACTTTCTTT. It encodes CASSLGDKTFF.